This TCR beta chain was identified in a study of radiotherapy plus CTLA-4 blockade in lung cancer. In regard to this clone: Its target is unknown.

The protocol was immunoSEQ multiplex PCR, while the TCRdb copy is restricted to in-frame clones and leaves out a portion. The table shows tens of thousands of clones, with about four fifths occurring only once. Study-level points and caveats: Peripheral blood showed expansion of tumor-derived TCR clones after radiotherapy and ipilimumab.

The source is a human donor with non-small cell lung cancer who had stable disease on radiotherapy plus ipilimumab. The sample here was peripheral blood, taken from a patient treated with radiotherapy plus ipilimumab.

In nucleotides, the CDR3 is TGTGCCAGCAGCCCACGGGACTTCTACGAGCAGTACTTC. Amino acid sequence: CASSPRDFYEQYF. The gene calls are TRBV7-2 and TRBJ2-7, with D possibly TRBD2 on 6 matching bases. The germline V gene has CDR1 SGHTA and CDR2 FQGNSA. The CDR3 totals 13 residues. V lost 5 bases to trimming and J lost 3 bases, with 11 bases between them.